This T cell receptor (beta chain) was found in a study of metastatic and nonmetastatic thyroid tumors. The length of the CDR3 is 15 residues. Trimming cost V 5 bases and J 3 bases, with 17 bases left between them. Looked up from germline, CDR1 is LGHDT and CDR2 is YNNKEL (reference sequence). All patients were treatment-naive before thyroid surgery. Using MiXCR, TCRdb reanalyzed the PCR reads. The table lists about 38,000 clones, approximately 26% of them singletons. The material sequenced was blood. The V gene is TRBV3-1, the J gene TRBJ2-7; tentative D call: TRBD2 (5 bases). This clonotype was sampled from a female donor with papillary thyroid cancer or a benign thyroid nodule (not recorded which). Some clones in this sample may be carry-over from other donors' samples. The CDR3 bases are TGTGCCAGCAGCGTTCCTGACCGGGAATACTACGAGCAGTACTTC. Residues: CASSVPDREYYEQYF.